The next 17 T cell receptor beta chains were all read from a single sample in a study of cytomegalovirus exposure and HLA in healthy donors. Sequenced by immunoSEQ multiplex PCR; TCRdb stores in-frame clones only, minus some. The table shows approximately 140,000 clones, with around 90% occurring only once. Source material: PBMCs. Receptors were obtained from a young man in good health and CMV-seropositive.

The V call is TRBV21-1, the J call TRBJ1-1; the DNA was not compared with TRBD1, the D call given in the table. TRBV21-1 is tagged as a pseudogene. This CDR3 is 14 amino acids long. The CDR3 loop reads CASPRDRDKFEAFF. The CDR3 DNA follows: TGTGCCAGTCCCCGGGACAGGGATAAATTTGAAGCTTTCTTT.

The V and J genes are TRBV2 and TRBJ1-4; D is perhaps TRBD1 (5 bases). Germline loops: CDR1 SNHLY, CDR2 FYNNEI. The CDR3 consists of 14 residues. The V gene lost 6 bases and the J gene lost 7 bases, with 15 bases spanning the gap. In nucleotides, the CDR3 is TGTGCCAGCAGAGAAACAGGATTTGGTGAAAAACTGTTTTTT. Protein sequence: CASRETGFGEKLFF.

The chain carries TRBV27 and TRBJ1-1; D gene ambiguous. The CDR3 consists of 11 residues. From germline, CDR1 is MNHEY and CDR2 SMNVEV (reference sequence). Trimming stripped 6 bases from V and 5 bases from J, with 7 bases between. The CDR3 nucleotides read TGTGCCAGCAGGACGGGAACTGAAGCTTTCTTT. Its translation: CASRTGTEAFF.

The chain is built from TRBV9 and TRBJ1-1; no definite D call. The CDR3 consists of 16 residues. CDR1 and CDR2 (germline): SGDLS, YYNGEE. V was clipped by 0 bases and J by 3 bases, with 15 bases between them. CDR3 protein: CASSVVGSGYHTEAFF. CDR3 sequence (DNA): TGTGCCAGCAGCGTAGTAGGGAGTGGGTACCACACTGAAGCTTTCTTT.

The rearrangement links TRBV18 to TRBJ2-7; 12 bases map to TRBD2. With V trimmed by 3 bases and J by 7 bases, 10 bases remained unmatched. In germline, CDR1 is KGHSH, CDR2 LQKENI. This CDR3 comprises 16 residues. Written as DNA, the CDR3 is TGTGCCAGCTCACCGAACCGACTAGCGGGGGCGGGGGAGCAGTACTTC. It specifies CASSPNRLAGAGEQYF.

This clone came up a few times. CDR3 nucleotide sequence: TGTGCCAGCGCCGGGGGGAGAGGCCTCTACAATGAGCAGTTCTTC. Translation: CASAGGRGLYNEQFF. The chain carries TRBV18 and TRBJ2-1; 7 positions match TRBD2. Germline CDR1 and CDR2: KGHSH and LQKENI. The CDR3 consists of 15 residues. V was pared by 8 bases and J by 3 bases, with 10 bases of the junction left unmatched.

The V and J genes are TRBV6-1 and TRBJ2-1; 7 bases match TRBD2. This CDR3 is 13 amino acids long. The germline CDR1 and CDR2 sequences are MNHNS and SASEGT. Trimming removed 3 bases from V and 10 bases from J; junction bases left unmatched: 6. CDR3 in amino acids: CASSEGERGEQFF. DNA for the CDR3: TGTGCCAGCAGTGAGGGGGAGCGGGGAGAGCAGTTCTTC.

The genes are TRBV14 and TRBJ2-7; D perhaps matches TRBD1 (6 bases). V was shortened by 2 bases and J by 3 bases, with 14 bases between the two germline ends. Per germline, CDR1 SGHDN and CDR2 FVKESK. The CDR3 spans 15 residues. DNA of the CDR3: TGTGCCAGCAGCCAAATGGGACACCTATTCTACGAGCAGTACTTC. Translating gives CASSQMGHLFYEQYF.

The chain joins TRBV5-6 to TRBJ2-2; 11 positions match TRBD2. CDR1 is SGHDT, CDR2 YYEEEE, per germline. The V and J ends lost 0 bases and 4 bases, in that order; junction bases with no gene match: 2. CDR3 size: 16 residues. This CDR3 is CASSLVGLAATGELFF. The CDR3 DNA sequence: TGTGCCAGCAGCTTGGTGGGACTAGCGGCCACCGGGGAGCTGTTTTTT.

The chain links TRBV5-1 to TRBJ2-5; 9 nucleotides line up with TRBD1. V dropped 4 bases and J dropped 2; count of bases not matched to a gene: 3. From germline, CDR1 is SGHRS and CDR2 YFSETQ. The CDR3 consists of 14 residues. CDR3 sequence reads: CASSGGQGQETQYF. Written as DNA, the CDR3 is TGCGCCAGCAGCGGAGGACAGGGGCAAGAGACCCAGTACTTC.

This CDR3 is CAISEGGGVDTQYF. The CDR3 DNA reads TGTGCCATCAGTGAAGGGGGAGGGGTAGATACGCAGTATTTT. The rearrangement uses TRBV10-3 and TRBJ2-3; possibly TRBD2 for D (7 bases). V was clipped by 3 bases and J by 5 bases, with 12 bases between them. Germline V lookup: CDR1 ENHRY, CDR2 SYGVKD. This CDR3 has 14 amino acids.

The chain links TRBV27 to TRBJ2-6; perhaps TRBD1 as D (8 bases). From germline, CDR1 is MNHEY and CDR2 SMNVEV (reference sequence). V lost 7 bases, J lost 1 base, and 14 bases lay in between. This CDR3 has 16 residues. The CDR3 nucleotides are TGTGCCAGCAAGAACAGGGGGGGTTCTGGGGCCAACGTCCTGACTTTC. Its protein is CASKNRGGSGANVLTF.

CDR3 in DNA: TGTGCCAGCAGTTTGGCGCAGGGGGCGCCTGAGCAGTACTTC. It yields the protein CASSLAQGAPEQYF. This chain links TRBV27 with TRBJ2-7; 8 nucleotides match TRBD1. The germline CDR1 and CDR2 sequences are MNHEY and SMNVEV (reference sequence). Germline trimming cut 3 bases from V and 7 bases from J; bases unmatched to any gene: 8. The CDR3 extends over 14 amino acids.

This rearrangement joins TRBV4-1 to TRBJ1-3; D unclear. Trimming removed 4 bases from V and 0 bases from J, with 16 bases in between. The CDR3 covers 17 residues. CDR1 is MGHRA and CDR2 is YSYEKL in the germline V gene. The CDR3 sequence: CASSPPWLGGSGNTIYF. The DNA of the CDR3 is TGCGCCAGCAGCCCACCGTGGTTGGGAGGCTCTGGAAACACCATATATTTT.

The chain's CDR3 is CASSLVPSGRNTEAFF. CDR3 coding DNA: TGTGCCAGCAGCTTAGTCCCCTCTGGGAGAAACACTGAAGCTTTCTTT. The gene calls are TRBV7-9 and TRBJ1-1; D is undetermined. Germline values: CDR1 SEHNR, CDR2 FQNEAQ (reference sequence). This CDR3 contains 16 residues. V was clipped by 1 base and J by 2 bases, with 14 bases between them.

V usage is TRBV4-1 and J usage is TRBJ2-1, with D maybe TRBD1 (6 bases). V lost 3 bases, J lost 4 bases, and 16 bases lay in between. Germline CDR1 MGHRA, CDR2 YSYEKL. The CDR3 spans 16 residues. The chain's CDR3 is CASSHPAPGTYNEQFF. In nucleotides, the CDR3 is TGCGCCAGCAGCCACCCGGCACCGGGGACATACAATGAGCAGTTCTTC.

The chain has TRBV6-1 and TRBJ1-5; 10 positions match TRBD1. Trimming took 5 bases from V and 7 from J; bases not matched to a gene: 5. The CDR3 sequence is 14 residues long. Germline V gene data show CDR1 as MNHNS and CDR2 as SASEGT. The CDR3 nucleotides read TGTGCCAGCAGTCGGGACAGGGGATACCAGCCCCAGCATTTT. It yields the protein CASSRDRGYQPQHF.